The 15 T cell receptor beta chains given below trace back to one sample, sequenced in a study of T-cell memory formation after mild COVID-19. TCRdb fed the 5' RACE reads into MiXCR, producing one record per CDR3 protein. This sample has around 220,000 distinct CDR3 sequences, with 16% found just once. The material sequenced was PBMCs or a T cell subset sorted from them (not recorded which). The receptors here all came from a man between 18 and 35 years old who had mild COVID-19 (a few samples of this study predate the infection). Cell type and time point are not known.

The V and J genes are TRBV24-1 and TRBJ1-1; possible D gene TRBD1, 5 bases. The CDR3 consists of 13 residues. With 5 bases removed from V and 3 bases from J, the gap between germline ends came to 9 bases. Germline-derived CDR1 and CDR2 are KGHDR and SFDVKD. In DNA form, the CDR3 reads TGTGCCACCAGTGTGTGGGGGGACACTGAAGCTTTCTTT. Its translation is CATSVWGDTEAFF.

The sample holds a few counts of this clonotype. V gene TRBV7-2 combines with J gene TRBJ2-7, with 8 bases identical to TRBD2. This CDR3 contains 15 residues. Germline CDR1 is SGHTA and CDR2 is FQGNSA. The junction had 4 bases not matched to a gene; V was cut back by 1 base and J by 2 bases. CDR3 in DNA: TGTGCCAGCAGCTTAGGAGTCGGGGGGGCCTACGAGCAGTACTTC. Amino acids: CASSLGVGGAYEQYF.

This clonotype showed up just once. CDR3 sequence: CASSYSYNDYGYTF. Written as DNA, the CDR3 is TGTGCCAGCAGTTACTCGTACAACGACTATGGCTACACCTTC. V is TRBV6-5 and J is TRBJ1-2; D is uncertain. V dropped 0 bases and J dropped 3 bases, with 8 bases sitting between them. CDR1 and CDR2 (germline): MNHEY, SVGAGI. This CDR3 region has 14 residues.

The gene calls are TRBV30 and TRBJ2-2; no reliable D call. Germline CDR1 is GTSNPN and CDR2 is SVGIG (reference sequence). Trimming removed 1 base from V and 6 bases from J, with 3 bases in between. The CDR3 runs to 11 residues. The CDR3 loop is CAWSGSGELFF. CDR3 coding DNA: TGTGCCTGGAGTGGGTCCGGGGAGCTGTTTTTT.

In this sample, this clonotype turned up a few times. The chain has TRBV11-2 and TRBJ2-5; D call uncertain. The CDR3 has 10 amino acids. The V gene's germline CDR1 is SGHAT and CDR2 FQNNGV. The germline V and J ends were trimmed by 6 bases and 9 bases, with 8 bases remaining between them. The DNA for the CDR3 is TGTGCCAGCAGGACCAAGGCCCAGTACTTC. Protein sequence: CASRTKAQYF.

This clonotype appeared a few times. The rearrangement joins TRBV5-1 to TRBJ1-1; D is undetermined. The CDR3 has 14 residues. Germline V CDR1 and CDR2: SGHRS, YFSETQ. V was shortened by 2 bases and J by 0 bases, with 8 bases between the two germline ends. Written as DNA, the CDR3 is TGCGCCAGCAGCTTATCAACGGTGAACACTGAAGCTTTCTTT. Translated: CASSLSTVNTEAFF.

This clonotype was seen ten or more times. The rearrangement links TRBV20-1 to TRBJ2-4, with 8 bases identical to TRBD2. V shed 5 bases, J shed 3 bases, and the junction held 3 bases outside the gene matches. CDR1 and CDR2 from the germline V gene are DFQATT and SNEGSKA (reference sequence). The CDR3 consists of 13 residues. This CDR3 is CSAPGTSKNIQYF. CDR3 sequence (DNA): TGCAGTGCTCCCGGGACTAGCAAAAACATTCAGTACTTC.

This chain connects TRBV7-6 to TRBJ1-3; tentative D call: TRBD1 (5 bases). CDR1 is SGHVS and CDR2 is FNYEAQ in the germline V gene. V lost 4 bases and J lost 2, with 15 bases in between. There are 16 residues in the CDR3. CDR3: CASSYLGWGTGNTIYF. Here the CDR3 DNA reads TGTGCCAGCAGCTATCTTGGATGGGGCACTGGAAACACCATATATTTT.

The chain employs TRBV24-1 and TRBJ2-3, with D maybe TRBD2 (5 bases). The CDR3 is 13 amino acids. V was shortened by 1 base and J by 11 bases, with 12 bases between the two germline ends. Germline V CDR1 and CDR2: KGHDR, SFDVKD. The CDR3 DNA follows: TGTGCCACCAGTGATTTAGGACTGGAAGGGCAGTATTTT. Translation: CATSDLGLEGQYF.

CDR3 in amino acids: CASTGTVVRAGANVLTF. The CDR3 region has the DNA TGTGCCAGCACCGGGACAGTCGTGCGCGCTGGGGCCAACGTCCTGACTTTC. The chain uses TRBV18 and TRBJ2-6; 7 bases align to TRBD1. The CDR3 is 17 amino acids. Germline loops: CDR1 KGHSH, CDR2 LQKENI. Trimming removed 8 bases from V and 2 bases from J; junction bases left unmatched: 12.

The V gene is TRBV3-1, the J gene TRBJ2-7, with 9 nucleotides matching TRBD1. The V and J ends lost 3 bases and 3 bases, in that order; junction bases with no gene match: 6. The CDR3 loop spans 15 amino acids. In germline, CDR1 is LGHDT, CDR2 YNNKEL (reference sequence). The CDR3 DNA reads as TGTGCCAGCAGCCAGTCCGGGACAGGGAACTACGAGCAGTACGTC. It yields the protein CASSQSGTGNYEQYV.

This sequence joins TRBV18 and TRBJ2-5, with a tentative D call TRBD2 (5 bases). Trimming removed 3 bases from V and 5 bases from J, with 10 bases in between. The CDR3 extends over 13 amino acids. The germline V gene encodes CDR1 KGHSH and CDR2 LQKENI. The CDR3 DNA is TGTGCCAGCTCACCGACGGGGAGTGAGACCCAGTACTTC. Amino acid sequence: CASSPTGSETQYF.

The chain joins TRBV5-6 to TRBJ2-2, with 9 bases matching TRBD1. The V segment lost 4 bases and the J segment 6 bases; nucleotides outside the gene matches: 7. Germline CDR1 reads SGHDT; CDR2 reads YYEEEE. The CDR3 extends over 15 amino acids. CDR3 loop: CASSLGTGLAGELFF. CDR3 nucleotide sequence: TGTGCCAGCAGCCTTGGGACAGGGCTTGCCGGGGAGCTGTTTTTT. Full variable domain (remainder filled in from reference TRBV5-6 and TRBJ2-2): DAGVTQSPTHLIKTRGQQVTLRCSPKSGHDTVSWYQQALGQGPQFIFQYYEEEERQRGNFPDRFSGHQFPNYSSELNVNALLLGDSALYLCASSLGTGLAGELFFGEGSRLTVL.

The rearrangement uses TRBV12-3 or TRBV12-4 and TRBJ2-1, with 8 bases fitting TRBD2. This CDR3 region has 13 residues. Trimming at V came to 8 bases and at J to 9 bases, leaving 9 bases not matched to a gene. Written as DNA, the CDR3 is TGTGCCAGCCGACTGGCGGGGGGCTTTGAGCAGTTCTTC. Protein: CASRLAGGFEQFF.

The chain couples TRBV11-2 to TRBJ2-7; 9 bases align to TRBD1. CDR1 and CDR2 (germline): SGHAT, FQNNGV. Trimming at V came to 1 base and at J to 2 bases, leaving 6 bases not matched to a gene. This CDR3 has 16 amino acids. The CDR3 DNA follows: TGTGCCAGCAGCTTAGGGGCGGGACAGGGTACCTACGAGCAGTACTTC. Translation: CASSLGAGQGTYEQYF.